The present T cell receptor beta chain was sequenced within a study of long-term antiretroviral therapy in people with HIV (dated 2022 in TCRdb). As for the study more broadly: The earliest samples were collected approximately a decade before the 2015 WHO recommendation for immediate ART, a period when ART was typically delayed until CD4 counts fell. Of the roughly 32 participants with HIV, ten to eleven were female. A retrospective serial study tested whether changes in peripheral blood TRB repertoire composition and diversity were associated with ART initiation and durable HIV suppression. From some 30 adults with confirmed HIV infection, the cohort provided 150 to 200 cryopreserved PBMC samples, gathered serially across a mean of roughly 6 years (range 1-12). Test extractions of a monoclonal T-cell line alongside a few dozen polyclonal samples showed no cross-contamination during QIAcube processing.

Inclusion was restricted to participants for whom at least one PBMC sample before ART initiation and at least two post-ART samples were available. All participants with HIV were treated in the United States of America. Cryopreserved samples of 1-10 million PBMC were thawed and washed before DNA extraction. At the time of the earliest PBMC sample, participants with HIV were aged between about 20 and 55 years. PBMC samples from each participant spanned 1-4 timepoints before ART initiation and 2-8 timepoints after ART initiation, with a median of 7 samples. For every participant, serial HIV viral load, CD4+ T-cell count, ART history and demographic data were obtained. Using a Qiagen kit on a QIAcube, genomic DNA was extracted from unsorted PBMC, with samples processed in batches of 12. About this clone itself: Its cognate antigen has yet to be identified. Base qualities are missing; no much larger clone stands one base away.

The research as a whole found: Because PBMC availability was limited, only the TCR beta chain was sequenced, with no alpha chain pairing. Inferences about post-ART repertoire changes are limited because no data were available on ART adherence, viral resistance or therapy changes. Samples dated from the mid-2000s to the late 2010s, and the ART regimens used may be less effective than current ones. Expanded TRB clones identified before ART initiation dominated the repertoire across all time points, though the dominance fluctuated and decreased in many PLHIV after ART. Starting ART was linked to a significant rise in TRB diversity, yet even after long-term ART the diversity remained significantly lower than in transplant donor controls. Unsorted PBMC were profiled instead of sorted CD4+ and CD8+ T cells because pre-ART samples had limited cell numbers. Narrower CDR3 length ranges were observed in HIV repertoires than in controls, and an antigen-experienced repertoire with only a slight naive shift after ART was suggested by the network structure.

Measured from the cysteine to the phenylalanine, the CDR3 is 13 residues long. Only the CDR3 portion is preserved as DNA: 39 bases, with reading frame beginning at the first base. CDR1 and CDR2 are drawn from the germline V gene (reference sequence): MNHNY, SVGAGI. V and J lose 6 bases and 0 bases, and a span of 9 bases separates them. The immunoSEQ hsTCRB v3.0 assay was used at survey level resolution to sequence the TRB variable region. The targeted TRB sequencing depth was roughly 35,000-50,000 T-cell genomes per sample. TRB libraries were pooled and sequenced on an Illumina MiSeq using a v3 150-cycle kit. Turning to the authors' computational methods: Repertoire analysis ran in R within a reproducible Nextflow workflow covering QC, data transformation and analysis. Custom analyses were implemented in LymphoSeq2, an R package for AIRR-Seq data exploration. Several samples that produced fewer than 5000 total TRB sequences were removed, so some 190 HIV repertoires were analyzed. Among the 180 to 200 retained HIV repertoires, 55 to 60 were collected before ART initiation and about 130 were collected after ART initiation. Each repertoire was downsampled to 5000 TRB nucleotide sequences, and summary statistics were averaged across 100 downsampling iterations. TRB sequences were retained for analysis only if CDR3 regions of at least seven amino acids were present. Two measures captured diversity: a Shannon entropy-derived clonality score and the Gini coefficient. In the repertoire networks, any two of the top 5000 CDR3 amino acid sequences were linked whenever the two sequences differed by an edit distance of one. For TRB CDR3 amino acid sequences, GLIPH2 was used to predict antigen specificity groups and MHC restriction. CDR3 amino acid sequences were matched against VDJdb and McPAS-TCR to flag known CMV, EBV, HIV or tissue antigen associations. Pre-ART, post-ART and control groups were compared with Wilcoxon signed-rank tests and Holm-Bonferroni correction. The table comes from immuneACCESS by way of TCRdb, which keeps in-frame sequences with V and J called. Part of the clones is missing from these tables; in studies checked, under half for an unresolved V gene and the rest for unknown reasons. The D gene and trimming were derived from the DNA, and the V and J assignments and clone size from that table. This sample has 44,000 or so clones in its table, and roughly 96% of those were observed once. The biggest ten clones account for around 2.7% of the sample.

The TCR comes from a woman aged 45-60 years with HIV. This sample comprised unsorted PBMCs, obtained 3.7 years after starting antiretroviral therapy. The chain is assembled from TRBV6-6 and TRBJ2-7, and TRBD1 may be the D gene, going by 6 matching bases. The encoded CDR3 is CASRGDNSYEQYF. At the DNA level, the sequence is TGTGCCAGCAGGGGGGACAACTCCTACGAGCAGTACTTC.